The 27 T cell receptor beta chains below all came from one sample that was sequenced in a study of CD8 T cells in Susac syndrome. With random hexamers, reverse transcription was performed on roughly 0.5 to 1 ug of RNA. TCRdb re-called the immunoSEQ multiplex PCR reads through MiXCR, storing one row per CDR3 protein. The table shows hundreds of thousands of distinct CDR3 sequences, with over 75% occurring only once. Sequencing was performed on CD8+ T cells from PBMCs. Receptors were obtained from a human donor with multiple sclerosis.

V usage is TRBV2 and J usage is TRBJ2-1, with D perhaps TRBD2 (6 bases). Trimming took off 4 bases at V and 6 bases at J, with 19 bases between the two ends. Germline CDR1 and CDR2: SNHLY and FYNNEI. The CDR3 is 16 residues long. CDR3 sequence: CASSVLGGRPPNEQFF. Here the CDR3 DNA reads TGTGCCAGCAGTGTGTTAGGAGGGAGACCCCCCAATGAGCAGTTCTTC.

The genes are TRBV27 and TRBJ2-7, with unresolved D. The germline V gene encodes CDR1 MNHEY and CDR2 SMNVEV (reference sequence). Trimming took off 4 bases at V and 3 bases at J, with 7 bases between the two ends. CDR3 length: 12 amino acids. The DNA for the CDR3 is TGTGCCAGCAGTTCCGTGGGCTACGAGCAGTACTTC. Translating gives CASSSVGYEQYF.

The V and J genes are TRBV7-9 and TRBJ2-5; 7 bases match TRBD2. After removal of 2 bases from V and 1 base from J, the junction contained 13 bases not matched to a gene. The CDR3 runs 18 residues. The germline V gene has CDR1 SEHNR and CDR2 FQNEAQ (reference sequence). CDR3 in amino acids: CASSLIAPGLPLQETQYF. In DNA form, the CDR3 reads TGTGCCAGCAGCTTAATTGCCCCGGGACTACCCCTCCAAGAGACCCAGTACTTC.

CDR3: CASTKFWTGLNSPLHF. The CDR3, as DNA: TGTGCCAGCACCAAATTCTGGACAGGACTTAATTCACCCCTCCACTTT. The J gene is TRBJ1-6, the V gene TRBV6-2 or TRBV6-3, with 7 bases aligning to TRBD1. There are 16 residues in the CDR3. The ends lost 7 bases at V and 6 bases at J; junction bases unmatched: 12. The germline CDR1 and CDR2 sequences are MNHEY and SVGEGT.

The chain employs TRBV5-8 and TRBJ2-5, with D possibly being TRBD2 (7 bases). Trimming cost V 4 bases and J 7 bases, with 20 bases left between them. CDR3 length: 15 residues. The germline V gene has CDR1 SGHTS and CDR2 YDEGEE. The CDR3 spells CASSPAGAVPGTQYF. In DNA form, the CDR3 reads TGTGCCAGCAGCCCCGCGGGGGCGGTCCCGGGGACCCAGTACTTC.

In its sample, this clonotype was seen a few times. The chain has TRBV6-2 or TRBV6-3 and TRBJ1-5, with D perhaps TRBD1 (6 bases). The germline gives CDR1 MNHEY, CDR2 SVGEGT. Trimming removed 0 bases at V and 2 bases at J, with 14 bases between. There are 17 residues in the CDR3. The CDR3 coding sequence is TGTGCCAGCAGTTACTCGGGGGACGGGGGCGGCAATCAGCCCCAGCATTTT. As protein: CASSYSGDGGGNQPQHF.

This chain uses TRBV9 with TRBJ2-1, with D perhaps TRBD2 (5 bases). CDR1 SGDLS and CDR2 YYNGEE come from the germline V gene. This CDR3 region has 14 residues. V lost 4 bases and J 9 bases, leaving 17 bases between the germline ends. The CDR3 reads CASSTSGSWIEQFF. In nucleotides, the CDR3 is TGTGCCAGCAGCACTAGTGGGTCGTGGATTGAGCAGTTCTTC.

The chain combines TRBV29-1 with TRBJ1-1; no clear D. The germline gives CDR1 SQVTM, CDR2 ANQGSEA. V was shortened by 6 bases and J by 10 bases, with 15 bases between the two germline ends. The CDR3 has 11 residues. The CDR3 sequence: CSVGPLGPAFF. CDR3 nucleotide sequence: TGCAGCGTCGGTCCCCTCGGTCCAGCTTTCTTT.

The sample holds one count of this clonotype. This chain uses TRBV4-2 with TRBJ1-5, with 9 bases lining up with TRBD1. The CDR3 is 14 residues long. J was trimmed by 5 bases and V by 2 bases; bases with no gene match: 1. From germline, CDR1 is LGHNA and CDR2 YNFKEQ. CDR3 sequence (DNA): TGTGCCAGCAGCCAAAGGACAGGGGATCAGCCCCAGCATTTT. As protein: CASSQRTGDQPQHF.

The V call is TRBV6-2 or TRBV6-3, the J call TRBJ2-1; 7 bases align to TRBD1. Germline CDR1 and CDR2: MNHEY and SVGEGT. V gave up 0 bases and J gave up 6 bases; unmatched junction bases: 5. The CDR3 is made up of 15 amino acids. The CDR3 DNA sequence: TGTGCCAGCAGTTACTCTCAGTCAGGGGGCAATGAGCAGTTCTTC. It translates to CASSYSQSGGNEQFF.

As regards this clonotype: The conserved closing phenylalanine or tryptophan is absent in this CDR3, likely reflecting a read error. The chain uses TRBV27 and TRBJ2-7; D call uncertain. V was pared by 5 bases and J by 2 bases, with 13 bases between. This CDR3 spans 14 amino acids. Germline assignment: CDR1 MNHEY and CDR2 SMNVEV (reference sequence). CDR3 protein: CASSASFKTYEQYS. The CDR3 nucleotides are TGTGCCAGCAGTGCCTCTTTTAAGACCTACGAGCAGTACTCC.

The V gene is TRBV27, the J gene TRBJ2-7; TRBD2 agrees at 9 bases. The CDR3 runs to 16 residues. Germline assignment: CDR1 MNHEY and CDR2 SMNVEV (reference sequence). Unmatched junction bases numbered 9, after V lost 3 bases and J lost 3 bases. CDR3 nucleotides: TGTGCCAGCAGTTTGCGGGGGGGGCCATTGCTCTACGAGCAGTACTTC. It specifies CASSLRGGPLLYEQYF.

The chain is built from TRBV19 and TRBJ1-1; weak D call: TRBD1 (6 bases). The CDR3 contains 15 residues. Between the trimmed V and J ends, which lost 7 bases and 0 bases, there was a span of 15 bases. From germline, CDR1 is LNHDA and CDR2 SQIVND (reference sequence). The CDR3 sequence is CASTSGGDMNTEAFF. DNA for the CDR3: TGTGCCAGTACCTCCGGAGGGGACATGAACACTGAAGCTTTCTTT.

The chain recombines TRBV7-6 with TRBJ2-2; 10 bases are a match to TRBD1. J gave up 3 bases and V 11 bases, and 9 bases lay outside the gene matches. This CDR3 is 15 amino acids long. Looked up from germline, CDR1 is SGHVS and CDR2 is FNYEAQ. The CDR3 reads CASHSGTGDTGELFF. CDR3 nucleotides: TGTGCCTCGCATTCCGGGACAGGGGACACCGGGGAGCTGTTTTTT. Full variable domain (rest looked up from reference TRBV7-6 and TRBJ2-2): GAGVSQSPRYKVTKRGQDVALRCDPISGHVSLYWYRQALGQGPEFLTYFNYEAQQDKSGLPNDRFSAERPEGSISTLTIQRTEQRDSAMYRCASHSGTGDTGELFFGEGSRLTVL.

The chain has TRBV9 and TRBJ2-3, with TRBD2 identical over 10 bases. The germline V gene has CDR1 SGDLS and CDR2 YYNGEE. Trimming cost V 5 bases and J 4 bases; bases outside gene matches: 10. The CDR3 extends over 16 amino acids. For the CDR3, the DNA is TGTGCCAGCAGGAGTGGGCTAGCGGGAGTTTCAGATACGCAGTATTTT. Amino acids: CASRSGLAGVSDTQYF.

J is TRBJ1-4 and V is TRBV7-9, with 9 nucleotides matching TRBD1. The CDR3 runs to 15 residues. Germline CDR1 and CDR2: SEHNR and FQNEAQ (reference sequence). V was clipped by 5 bases and J by 8 bases; unmatched bases: 9. This chain's CDR3 is CASSPPQGAREKLFF. Written as DNA, the CDR3 is TGTGCCAGCAGCCCCCCACAGGGGGCCCGCGAAAAACTGTTTTTT. The full variable domain, rest sourced from reference TRBV7-9 and TRBJ1-4, is DTGVSQNPRHKITKRGQNVTFRCDPISEHNRLYWYRQTLGQGPEFLTYFQNEAQLEKSRLLSDRFSAERPKGSFSTLEIQRTEQGDSAMYLCASSPPQGAREKLFFGSGTQLSVL.

V and J are TRBV30 and TRBJ2-7; D possibly corresponds to TRBD1 (5 bases). The germline V gene has CDR1 GTSNPN and CDR2 SVGIG (reference sequence). CDR3 length: 13 residues. V was clipped by 2 bases and J by 7 bases, with 15 bases between them. In DNA, the CDR3 is TGTGCCTGGAGTCATAACAGGTTCTGGGAGCAGTACTTC. Translating it yields CAWSHNRFWEQYF.

The chain carries TRBV7-9 and TRBJ2-7; D uncertain. From germline, CDR1 is SEHNR and CDR2 FQNEAQ (reference sequence). The CDR3 is 12 residues long. Trimming removed 2 bases at V and 7 bases at J, with 9 bases between. The chain's CDR3 is CASSLLTEEQYF. The CDR3 nucleotides read TGTGCCAGCAGCTTATTAACGGAGGAGCAGTACTTC.

V gene TRBV7-6 combines with J gene TRBJ2-7; tentatively, D is TRBD1 (5 bases). The CDR3 extends over 13 amino acids. Germline lookup yields CDR1 SGHVS and CDR2 FNYEAQ. V was clipped by 3 bases and J by 3 bases, with 9 bases between them. In nucleotides, the CDR3 is TGTGCCAGCAGCTTGCTAGGGGACTACGAGCAGTACTTC. Residues: CASSLLGDYEQYF.

The rearrangement links TRBV6-2 or TRBV6-3 to TRBJ2-7, with 10 bases identical to TRBD2. V gave up 0 bases and J gave up 3 bases; unmatched junction bases: 2. Germline V lookup: CDR1 MNHEY, CDR2 SVGEGT. This CDR3 has 15 amino acids. CDR3 in amino acids: CASSYSPSGGYEQYF. DNA of the CDR3: TGTGCCAGCAGTTACTCTCCTAGCGGGGGCTACGAGCAGTACTTC.

The chain joins TRBV11-2 to TRBJ2-7; D remains ambiguous. Per the germline V gene, CDR1 is SGHAT and CDR2 is FQNNGV. Trimming stripped 0 bases from V and 2 bases from J, with 5 bases between. The CDR3 extends over 13 amino acids. In DNA form, the CDR3 reads TGTGCCAGCAGCTTAGATTGGACCTACGAGCAGTACTTC. This codes for CASSLDWTYEQYF. The full variable domain, with the rest looked up from reference TRBV11-2 and TRBJ2-7, is EAGVAQSPRYKIIEKRQSVAFWCNPISGHATLYWYQQILGQGPKLLIQFQNNGVVDDSQLPKDRFSAERLKGVDSTLKIQPAKLEDSAVYLCASSLDWTYEQYFGPGTRLTVT.

J is TRBJ2-1 and V is TRBV28; TRBD1 matches 10 bases. Germline-derived CDR1 and CDR2 are MDHEN and SYDVKM. The CDR3 contains 14 residues. J gave up 10 bases and V 5 bases, and 8 bases lay outside the gene matches. This CDR3 is CASSIRTGGGEQFF. The CDR3 DNA follows: TGTGCCAGCAGTATTAGGACAGGGGGTGGGGAGCAGTTCTTC.

The chain employs TRBV4-3 and TRBJ2-7; TRBD1 agrees at 7 bases. The J segment lost 4 bases and the V segment lost 0 bases, leaving 9 bases of the junction unmatched. CDR1 LGHNA and CDR2 YSLEER come from the germline V gene. This CDR3 is 16 amino acids long. The CDR3 here is CASSQETGDRQYEQYF. CDR3 bases: TGCGCCAGCAGCCAAGAAACCGGGGACAGACAATACGAGCAGTACTTC.

The chain has TRBV28 and TRBJ2-4; 9 nucleotides line up with TRBD1. There are 14 residues in the CDR3. After removal of 5 bases from V and 3 bases from J, the junction contained 2 bases not matched to a gene. The V gene's germline CDR1 is MDHEN and CDR2 SYDVKM. The CDR3 protein is CASSLTGGKNIQYF. The CDR3 DNA reads TGTGCCAGCAGTCTGACAGGGGGCAAAAACATTCAGTACTTC.

J is TRBJ1-2 and V is TRBV6-2 or TRBV6-3; 8 bases fit TRBD1. The junction had 9 bases not matched to a gene; V was cut back by 5 bases and J by 4 bases. From germline, CDR1 is MNHEY and CDR2 SVGEGT. CDR3 length: 15 amino acids. This chain's CDR3 is CASSPTGTGIYGYTF. CDR3 DNA sequence: TGTGCCAGCAGTCCCACTGGGACAGGTATCTATGGCTACACCTTC.

V and J are TRBV9 and TRBJ2-1; D perhaps matches TRBD2 (6 bases). The germline V and J ends were trimmed by 4 bases and 8 bases, with 19 bases remaining between them. Germline V gives CDR1 SGDLS, CDR2 YYNGEE. CDR3 length: 15 amino acids. The DNA of the CDR3 is TGTGCCAGCAGCCCATGGGACTCCCCCCGCGATGAGCAGTTCTTC. Translating gives CASSPWDSPRDEQFF.

The rearrangement uses TRBV28 and TRBJ2-7, with 10 bases identical to TRBD1. Per the germline V gene, CDR1 is MDHEN and CDR2 is SYDVKM. The CDR3 covers 14 residues. Trimming removed 4 bases from V and 4 bases from J; junction bases left unmatched: 4. CDR3 sequence: CASSYGGQGYEQYF. The CDR3 DNA reads TGTGCCAGCAGTTATGGGGGACAGGGGTACGAGCAGTACTTC.